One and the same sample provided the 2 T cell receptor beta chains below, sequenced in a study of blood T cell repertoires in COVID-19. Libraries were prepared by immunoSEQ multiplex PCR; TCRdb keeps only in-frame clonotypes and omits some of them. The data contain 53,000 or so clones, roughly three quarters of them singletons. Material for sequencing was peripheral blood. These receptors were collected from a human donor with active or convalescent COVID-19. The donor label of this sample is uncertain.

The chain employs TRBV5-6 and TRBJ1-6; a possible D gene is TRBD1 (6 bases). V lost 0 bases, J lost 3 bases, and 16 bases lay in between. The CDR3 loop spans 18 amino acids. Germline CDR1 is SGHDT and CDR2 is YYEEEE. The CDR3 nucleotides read TGTGCCAGCAGCTTGGAGGGGGACCAGATTCTCTATAATTCACCCCTCCACTTT. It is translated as CASSLEGDQILYNSPLHF.

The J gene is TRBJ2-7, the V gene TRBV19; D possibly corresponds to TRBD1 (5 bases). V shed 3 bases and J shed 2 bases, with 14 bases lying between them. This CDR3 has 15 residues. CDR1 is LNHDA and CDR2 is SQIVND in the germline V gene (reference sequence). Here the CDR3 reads CASSIWGTQTYEQYF. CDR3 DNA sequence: TGTGCCAGTAGTATCTGGGGCACGCAAACCTACGAGCAGTACTTC.